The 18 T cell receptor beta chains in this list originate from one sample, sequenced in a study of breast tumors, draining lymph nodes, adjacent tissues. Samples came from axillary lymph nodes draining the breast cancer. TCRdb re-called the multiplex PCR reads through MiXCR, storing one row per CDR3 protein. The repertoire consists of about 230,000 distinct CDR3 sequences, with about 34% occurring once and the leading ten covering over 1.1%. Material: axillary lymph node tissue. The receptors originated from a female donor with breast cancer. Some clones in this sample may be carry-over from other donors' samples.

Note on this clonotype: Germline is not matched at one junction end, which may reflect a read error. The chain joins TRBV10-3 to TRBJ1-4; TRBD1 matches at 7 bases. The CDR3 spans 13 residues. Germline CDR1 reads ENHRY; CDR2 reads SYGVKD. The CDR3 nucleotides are TGCGCCACGGACAGGCAGTCGGATGAAAAACTGATTTTT. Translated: CATDRQSDEKLIF.

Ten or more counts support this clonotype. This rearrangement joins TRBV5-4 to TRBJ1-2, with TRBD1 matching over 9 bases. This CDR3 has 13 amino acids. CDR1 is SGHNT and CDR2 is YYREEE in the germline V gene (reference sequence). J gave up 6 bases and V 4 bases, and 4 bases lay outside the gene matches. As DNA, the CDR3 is TGTGCCAGCAGCCCGTACAGGGGGCATGGCTACACCTTC. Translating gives CASSPYRGHGYTF.

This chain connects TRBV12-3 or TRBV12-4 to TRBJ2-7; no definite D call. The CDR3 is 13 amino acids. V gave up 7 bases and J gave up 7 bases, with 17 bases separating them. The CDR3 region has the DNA TGTGCCAGCACCTCCCTGTGGGGTCCAGAGCAGTACTTC. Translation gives CASTSLWGPEQYF.

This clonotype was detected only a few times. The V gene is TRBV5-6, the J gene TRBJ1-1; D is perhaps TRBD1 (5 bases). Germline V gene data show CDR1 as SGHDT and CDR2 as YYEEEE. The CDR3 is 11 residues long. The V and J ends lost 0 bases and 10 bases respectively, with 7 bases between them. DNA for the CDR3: TGTGCCAGCAGCTTGGGAGGGGTAGCTTTCTTT. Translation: CASSLGGVAFF.

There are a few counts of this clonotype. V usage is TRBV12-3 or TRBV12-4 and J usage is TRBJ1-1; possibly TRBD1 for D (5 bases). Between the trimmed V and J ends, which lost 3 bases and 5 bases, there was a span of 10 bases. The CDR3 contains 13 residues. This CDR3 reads CASSFAGGTEAFF. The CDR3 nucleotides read TGTGCCAGCAGTTTTGCGGGGGGAACTGAAGCTTTCTTT.

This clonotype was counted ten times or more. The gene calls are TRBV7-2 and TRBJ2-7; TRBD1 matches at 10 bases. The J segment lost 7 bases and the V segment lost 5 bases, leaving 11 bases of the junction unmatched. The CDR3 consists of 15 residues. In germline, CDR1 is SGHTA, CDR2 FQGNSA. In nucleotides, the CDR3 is TGTGCCAGCAGCACCGCCGGGACAGGGGTTGGGGAGCAGTACTTC. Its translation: CASSTAGTGVGEQYF.

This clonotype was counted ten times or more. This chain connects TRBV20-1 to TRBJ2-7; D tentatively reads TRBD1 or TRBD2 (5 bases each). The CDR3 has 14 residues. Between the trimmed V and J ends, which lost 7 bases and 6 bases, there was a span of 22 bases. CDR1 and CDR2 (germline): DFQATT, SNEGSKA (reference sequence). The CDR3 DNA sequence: TGCAGTGTTTTAGAAGGTAGAGGGGCGACCGAGCAGTACTTC. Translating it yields CSVLEGRGATEQYF.

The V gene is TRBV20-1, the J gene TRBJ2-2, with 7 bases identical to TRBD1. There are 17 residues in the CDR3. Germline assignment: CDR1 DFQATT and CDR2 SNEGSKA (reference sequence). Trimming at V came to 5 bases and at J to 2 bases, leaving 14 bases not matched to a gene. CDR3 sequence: CSARTRRTGGNTGELFF. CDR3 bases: TGCAGTGCTCGGACAAGGCGGACAGGTGGCAACACCGGGGAGCTGTTTTTT.

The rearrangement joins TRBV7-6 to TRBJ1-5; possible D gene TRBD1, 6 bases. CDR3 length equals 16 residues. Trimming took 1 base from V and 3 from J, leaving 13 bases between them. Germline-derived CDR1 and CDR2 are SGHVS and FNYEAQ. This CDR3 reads CASSLVRGGFNQPQHF. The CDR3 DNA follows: TGTGCCAGCAGCTTAGTTAGAGGGGGGTTCAATCAGCCCCAGCATTTT.

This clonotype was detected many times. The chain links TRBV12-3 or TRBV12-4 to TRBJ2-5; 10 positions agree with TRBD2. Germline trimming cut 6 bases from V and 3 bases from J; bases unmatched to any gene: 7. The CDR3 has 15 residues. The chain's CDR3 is CASSSLLAGEETQYF. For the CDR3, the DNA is TGTGCCAGCAGCTCCCTCCTAGCGGGAGAAGAGACCCAGTACTTC.

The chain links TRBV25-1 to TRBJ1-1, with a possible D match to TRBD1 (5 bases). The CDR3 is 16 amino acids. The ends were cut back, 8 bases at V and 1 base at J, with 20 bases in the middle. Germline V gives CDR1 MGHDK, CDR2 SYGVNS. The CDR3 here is CASSPRRGLQNTEAFF. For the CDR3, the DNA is TGTGCCAGCTCCCCTCGGCGGGGCCTCCAGAACACTGAAGCTTTCTTT.

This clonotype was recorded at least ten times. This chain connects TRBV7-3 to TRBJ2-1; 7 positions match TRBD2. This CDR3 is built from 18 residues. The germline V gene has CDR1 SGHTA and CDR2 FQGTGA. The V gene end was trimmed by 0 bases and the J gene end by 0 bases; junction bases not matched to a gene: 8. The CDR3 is CASSLTIGLDSSYNEQFF. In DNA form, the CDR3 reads TGTGCCAGCAGCTTAACGATTGGACTAGATAGCTCCTACAATGAGCAGTTCTTC.

CDR3 in amino acids: CASSARDLGTANQPQHF. As DNA, the CDR3 is TGTGCCAGCAGTGCTAGGGATCTTGGGACAGCTAATCAGCCCCAGCATTTT. V and J are TRBV9 and TRBJ1-5; 7 positions agree with TRBD1. CDR1 is SGDLS, CDR2 YYNGEE, per germline. Trimming at V came to 5 bases and at J to 4 bases, leaving 15 bases not matched to a gene. This CDR3 contains 17 residues. The full variable domain, completed using reference TRBV9 and TRBJ1-5, is DSGVTQTPKHLITATGQRVTLRCSPRSGDLSVYWYQQSLDQGLQFLIQYYNGEERAKGNILERFSAQQFPDLHSELNLSSLELGDSALYFCASSARDLGTANQPQHFGDGTRLSIL.

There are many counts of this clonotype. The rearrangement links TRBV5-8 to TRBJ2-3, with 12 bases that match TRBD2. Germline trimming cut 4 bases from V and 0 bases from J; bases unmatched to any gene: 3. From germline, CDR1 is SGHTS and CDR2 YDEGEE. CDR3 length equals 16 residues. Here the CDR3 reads CASSPLAGGSTDTQYF. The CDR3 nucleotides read TGTGCCAGCAGCCCCCTAGCGGGAGGGAGCACAGATACGCAGTATTTT.

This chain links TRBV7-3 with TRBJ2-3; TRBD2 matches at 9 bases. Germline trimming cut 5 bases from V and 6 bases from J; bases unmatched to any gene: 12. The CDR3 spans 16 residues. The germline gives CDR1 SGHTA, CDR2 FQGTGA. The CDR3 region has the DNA TGTGCCAGCAGCCCCGGCCTAGCGGGGAGCCTGGATACGCAGTATTTT. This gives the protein CASSPGLAGSLDTQYF.

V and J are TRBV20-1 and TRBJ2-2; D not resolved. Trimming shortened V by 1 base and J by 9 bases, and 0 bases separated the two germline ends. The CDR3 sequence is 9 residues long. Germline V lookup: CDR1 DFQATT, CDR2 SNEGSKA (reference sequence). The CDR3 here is CSARGELFF. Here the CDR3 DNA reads TGCAGTGCTAGAGGGGAGCTGTTTTTT.

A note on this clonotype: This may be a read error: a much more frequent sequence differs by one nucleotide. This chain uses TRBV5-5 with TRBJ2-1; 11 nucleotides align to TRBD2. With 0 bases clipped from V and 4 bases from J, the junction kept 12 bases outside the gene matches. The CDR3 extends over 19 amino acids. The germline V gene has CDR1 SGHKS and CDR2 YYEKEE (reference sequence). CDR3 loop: CASSLGPGGGTSGYNEQFF. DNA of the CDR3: TGTGCCAGCAGCTTGGGGCCTGGGGGGGGGACTAGCGGTTACAATGAGCAGTTCTTC.

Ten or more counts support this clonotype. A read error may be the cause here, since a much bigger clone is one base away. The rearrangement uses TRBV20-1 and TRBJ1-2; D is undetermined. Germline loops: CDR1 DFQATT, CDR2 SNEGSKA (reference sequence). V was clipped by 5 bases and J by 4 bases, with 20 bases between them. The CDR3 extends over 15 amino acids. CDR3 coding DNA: TGCAGTGCTTTCCATCCGGGCCCAAAATCCTATGGCTACACCTTC. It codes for CSAFHPGPKSYGYTF.